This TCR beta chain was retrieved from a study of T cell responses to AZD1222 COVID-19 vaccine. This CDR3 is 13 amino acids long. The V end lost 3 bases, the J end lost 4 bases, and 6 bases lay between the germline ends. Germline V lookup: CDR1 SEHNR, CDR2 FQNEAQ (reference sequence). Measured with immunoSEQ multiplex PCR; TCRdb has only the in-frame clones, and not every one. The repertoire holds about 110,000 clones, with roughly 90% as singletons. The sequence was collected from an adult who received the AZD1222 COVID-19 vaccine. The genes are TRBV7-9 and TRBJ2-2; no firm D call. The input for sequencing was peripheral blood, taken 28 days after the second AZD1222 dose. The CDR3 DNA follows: TGTGCCAGCAGCTTGACGGGCACCGGGGAGCTGTTTTTT. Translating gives CASSLTGTGELFF.